What follows describes a single T cell receptor beta chain. Its antigen is undetermined. The data were taken from a study of cytomegalovirus exposure and HLA in healthy donors. Primers included in the PCR were 60 Vbeta and 13 Jbeta primers. Profiled with immunoSEQ multiplex PCR; TCRdb holds only in-frame clones, not every one. The sample contains about 160,000 clones, approximately 88% of which appear only once. General study results and limits: Across donors, most TCRs were seen rarely, yet some public ones were widespread. For cytomegalovirus status, the classifier reportedly gave diagnoses with high specificity and sensitivity. One variant, a missense change in DCLRE1C, was linked in a later analysis to TCR beta V- and J-gene trimming.

This clonotype originated in a young woman in good health and CMV-seronegative. The sample consisted of PBMCs.

CDR3 residues: CASSTGLYTDTQYF. CDR3 nucleotide sequence: TGTGCCAGCAGCACCGGACTTTACACAGATACGCAGTATTTT. The chain couples TRBV11-2 to TRBJ2-3, with D possibly TRBD2 on 5 matching bases. CDR3 length: 14 amino acids. The V end was cut by 5 bases, the J end by 2 bases, with 11 bases between. Germline lookup yields CDR1 SGHAT and CDR2 FQNNGV.